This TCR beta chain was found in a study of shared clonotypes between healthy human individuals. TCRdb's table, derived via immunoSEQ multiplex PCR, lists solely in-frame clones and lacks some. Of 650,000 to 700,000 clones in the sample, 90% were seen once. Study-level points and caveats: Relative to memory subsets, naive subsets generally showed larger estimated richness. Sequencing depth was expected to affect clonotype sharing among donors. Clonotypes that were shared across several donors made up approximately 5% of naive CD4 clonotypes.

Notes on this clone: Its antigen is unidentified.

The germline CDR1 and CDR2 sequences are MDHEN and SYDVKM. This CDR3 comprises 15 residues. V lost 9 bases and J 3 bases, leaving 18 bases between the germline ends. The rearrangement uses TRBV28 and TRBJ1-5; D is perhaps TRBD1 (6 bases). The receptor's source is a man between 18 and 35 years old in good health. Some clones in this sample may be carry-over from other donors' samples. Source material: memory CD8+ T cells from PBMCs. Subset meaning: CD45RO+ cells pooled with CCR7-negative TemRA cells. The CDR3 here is CASEETGANNQPQHF. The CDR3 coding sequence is TGTGCCAGTGAGGAGACAGGAGCGAACAATCAGCCCCAGCATTTT.